This T cell receptor beta chain stems from a study of blood T cell repertoires in COVID-19. Turning to the study itself: Donors in the United States, Italy and Spain gave samples during acute or convalescent COVID-19.

This CDR3 spans 21 amino acids. Per germline, CDR1 LNHNV and CDR2 YYDKDF (reference sequence). J gave up 14 bases and V 1 base, and 31 bases lay outside the gene matches. Only in-frame clones appear in the TCRdb table, and some are missing; sequencing was by immunoSEQ multiplex PCR. Of over 65,000 clones listed, around 82% were seen once; the top ten hold 15% to 20%. The origin of this receptor is a man of 80 years or more with active COVID-19. This chain connects TRBV15 to TRBJ2-3; TRBD2 agrees at 9 bases. The sequencing sample was made of peripheral blood. The CDR3 is CATSRGGLGGRAQGVQVSAYF. The CDR3 nucleotides are TGTGCCACCAGCAGAGGCGGTTTGGGCGGGAGGGCCCAAGGGGTACAGGTTTCGGCGTATTTT.